The next 23 T cell receptor beta chains were all read from a single sample in a study of T cells in narcolepsy. The table came from immunoSEQ multiplex PCR; TCRdb's copy has only in-frame clones and leaves some out. In the table there are fewer than 30,000 clones, more than 80% of which are singletons. The sequencing input was CD45RA- memory CD4+ T cells from PBMCs. The receptors originated from a human donor with narcolepsy.

The CDR3 sequence: CASSVGLGRLARTDTQYF. CDR3 sequence (DNA): TGTGCCAGCAGCGTAGGTTTGGGGAGGTTAGCTCGCACAGATACGCAGTATTTT. This chain links TRBV9 with TRBJ2-3, with a tentative D call TRBD2 (6 bases). Trimming stripped 0 bases from V and 1 base from J, with 18 bases between. The CDR3 runs to 18 residues. Per the germline V gene, CDR1 is SGDLS and CDR2 is YYNGEE.

The chain links TRBV28 to TRBJ2-7, with D tentatively TRBD2 (5 bases). In germline, CDR1 is MDHEN, CDR2 SYDVKM. V lost 6 bases and J lost 3, with 15 bases in between. The CDR3 extends over 14 amino acids. CDR3 sequence: CASSRSLEGYEQYF. The CDR3 DNA reads as TGTGCCAGCAGCCGTAGCCTTGAGGGCTACGAGCAGTACTTC.

This clone was seen a single time. The gene calls are TRBV4-2 and TRBJ2-3; D perhaps matches TRBD2 (6 bases). V lost 4 bases, J lost 1 base, and 15 bases lay in between. CDR3 length: 16 residues. Germline-derived CDR1 and CDR2 are LGHNA and YNFKEQ. CDR3: CASSPWDSPGTDTQYF. The DNA for the CDR3 is TGTGCCAGCAGCCCCTGGGACTCGCCGGGCACAGATACGCAGTATTTT.

The chain has TRBV19 and TRBJ2-5, with a possible D match to TRBD1 (6 bases). This CDR3 has 15 residues. V was cut by 6 bases and J by 0 bases, with 14 bases left in between. From germline, CDR1 is LNHDA and CDR2 SQIVND (reference sequence). Here the CDR3 reads CASRVTRDNQETQYF. The CDR3 DNA reads TGTGCCAGTAGGGTGACCCGGGACAACCAAGAGACCCAGTACTTC.

The chain has TRBV6-5 and TRBJ2-2; the D gene is possibly TRBD2 (6 bases). The CDR3 totals 13 residues. Germline CDR1 reads MNHEY; CDR2 reads SVGAGI. The V end was cut by 6 bases, the J end by 9 bases, with 14 bases between. Here the CDR3 DNA reads TGTGCCAGCAGGATGACTAGTTTACGGGAGCTGTTTTTT. Translated: CASRMTSLRELFF.

The chain couples TRBV4-1 to TRBJ1-3; D is possibly TRBD1 (6 bases). Germline CDR1 reads MGHRA; CDR2 reads YSYEKL. This CDR3 region has 14 residues. V was clipped by 7 bases and J by 4 bases, with 14 bases between them. This CDR3 reads CASKPAGAGNTIYF. The CDR3 coding sequence is TGCGCCAGCAAGCCTGCAGGGGCAGGAAACACCATATATTTT.

This rearrangement joins TRBV2 to TRBJ1-4; possible D gene TRBD1, 5 bases. The CDR3 extends over 13 amino acids. With 11 bases removed from V and 5 bases from J, the gap between germline ends came to 15 bases. The germline gives CDR1 SNHLY, CDR2 FYNNEI. CDR3 coding DNA: TGTGCCTTTCGCAGGGCCCCGAATGAAAAACTGTTTTTT. Translating gives CAFRRAPNEKLFF.

The V and J genes are TRBV29-1 and TRBJ1-5; TRBD1 aligns across 8 bases. The CDR3 consists of 13 residues. Per the germline V gene, CDR1 is SQVTM and CDR2 is ANQGSEA. J was trimmed by 11 bases and V by 5 bases; bases with no gene match: 11. CDR3 sequence reads: CSVRQGMDGTQHF. The DNA for the CDR3 is TGCAGCGTTCGACAGGGGATGGATGGGACCCAGCATTTT.

The chain employs TRBV7-3 and TRBJ2-7; the D gene is possibly TRBD2 (6 bases). Trimming removed 5 bases from V and 0 bases from J, with 14 bases in between. This CDR3 contains 15 residues. Germline CDR1 SGHTA, CDR2 FQGTGA. CDR3 sequence (DNA): TGTGCCAGCAGCGATGGAGGGAGACCCTCCTACGAGCAGTACTTC. Protein product: CASSDGGRPSYEQYF.

This rearrangement joins TRBV5-1 to TRBJ2-3; 9 positions match TRBD2. The ends lost 4 bases at V and 0 bases at J; junction bases unmatched: 21. The CDR3 consists of 21 residues. The V gene's germline CDR1 is SGHRS and CDR2 YFSETQ. The CDR3 is CASSPDRGSGGLLASTDTQYF. The DNA for the CDR3 is TGCGCCAGCAGCCCGGACCGTGGCAGCGGGGGGCTACTAGCGAGCACAGATACGCAGTATTTT.

The J gene is TRBJ2-7, the V gene TRBV15, with TRBD2 identical over 9 bases. The trim removed 0 bases at V and 7 bases at J, leaving 7 bases unmatched. CDR1 LNHNV and CDR2 YYDKDF come from the germline V gene (reference sequence). This CDR3 is built from 15 residues. The CDR3, as DNA: TGTGCCACCAGCAGAGAGGGCGCGGGAGGGCGTGAGCAGTACTTC. Translating it yields CATSREGAGGREQYF.

The chain recombines TRBV9 with TRBJ2-5, with D unclear. The J call is in doubt because the DNA end fits TRBJ2-7 better. The CDR3 covers 14 residues. The germline V gene encodes CDR1 SGDLS and CDR2 YYNGEE. The CDR3 here is CASSPRLSSYEQYF. The CDR3, as DNA: TGTGCCAGCAGCCCCCGTTTAAGCTCGTACGAGCAGTACTTC.

This chain uses TRBV15 with TRBJ2-1; 8 bases match TRBD2. Trimming cost V 3 bases and J 8 bases; bases outside gene matches: 15. Germline values: CDR1 LNHNV, CDR2 YYDKDF (reference sequence). This CDR3 contains 17 residues. The CDR3 coding sequence is TGTGCCACCAGCAGGCCGACCCAGAAGGCGGGAGGCGATGAGCAGTTCTTC. Amino acid sequence: CATSRPTQKAGGDEQFF.

This rearrangement joins TRBV28 to TRBJ2-2, with D possibly being TRBD1 (5 bases). Germline values: CDR1 MDHEN, CDR2 SYDVKM. This CDR3 has 13 amino acids. V lost 3 bases, J lost 5 bases, and 7 bases lay in between. The CDR3 DNA is TGTGCCAGCAGTTTGGGGCAGACCGGGGAGCTGTTTTTT. This gives the protein CASSLGQTGELFF.

CDR3 bases: TGTGCCAGCAGTGGACAGACCGGTGCATATGGCTACACCTTC. Encoded protein: CASSGQTGAYGYTF. The J gene is TRBJ1-2, the V gene TRBV27, with a tentative D call TRBD1 (6 bases). The CDR3 length is 14 residues. Germline V gene lookup returns CDR1 MNHEY and CDR2 SMNVEV (reference sequence). V lost 5 bases and J 5 bases, leaving 15 bases between the germline ends.

In nucleotides, the CDR3 is TGTGCCAGCAGTTACGGAGCGGGAGAAATCAATGAGCAGTTCTTC. Its protein product is CASSYGAGEINEQFF. The chain has TRBV6-5 and TRBJ2-1, with 8 bases fitting TRBD2. Germline lookup yields CDR1 MNHEY and CDR2 SVGAGI. Unmatched junction bases numbered 6, after V lost 2 bases and J lost 6 bases. This CDR3 is 15 amino acids long.

As DNA, the CDR3 is TGTGCCAGCAGCTTAATAGGGACAGCCGAAAAACTGTTTTTT. Protein product: CASSLIGTAEKLFF. The gene calls are TRBV7-9 and TRBJ1-4; 7 nucleotides match TRBD1. The junction had 5 bases not matched to a gene; V was cut back by 2 bases and J by 8 bases. Germline values: CDR1 SEHNR, CDR2 FQNEAQ (reference sequence). The CDR3 runs to 14 residues.

The chain links TRBV14 to TRBJ1-1, with 9 bases that match TRBD1. The CDR3 sequence is 17 residues long. V dropped 4 bases and J dropped 1; count of bases not matched to a gene: 10. Germline CDR1 is SGHDN and CDR2 is FVKESK. This chain's CDR3 is CASSRHGTGYGNTEAFF. The CDR3 bases are TGTGCCAGCAGCCGCCACGGGACAGGGTATGGGAACACTGAAGCTTTCTTT.

The V gene is TRBV5-1, the J gene TRBJ2-2, with 7 bases aligning to TRBD2. With V trimmed by 0 bases and J by 3 bases, 2 bases remained unmatched. This CDR3 is built from 15 residues. The germline V gene encodes CDR1 SGHRS and CDR2 YFSETQ. The CDR3 region is CASSLGEGHTGELFF. The CDR3 DNA reads TGCGCCAGCAGCTTGGGGGAGGGGCACACCGGGGAGCTGTTTTTT.

V gene TRBV14 combines with J gene TRBJ2-7, with TRBD2 as a possible D gene (6 bases). Germline values: CDR1 SGHDN, CDR2 FVKESK. The V end was cut by 1 base, the J end by 10 bases, with 14 bases between. CDR3 size: 13 residues. The chain's CDR3 is CASSQVVSAGQYF. DNA of the CDR3: TGTGCCAGCAGCCAAGTGGTCTCAGCGGGCCAGTACTTC.

This chain uses TRBV18 with TRBJ1-1; 9 bases align to TRBD1. CDR3 length: 12 amino acids. The V gene's germline CDR1 is KGHSH and CDR2 LQKENI. Trimming at V came to 4 bases and at J to 10 bases, leaving 4 bases not matched to a gene. CDR3 sequence reads: CASSRDRDVAFF. The CDR3 DNA follows: TGTGCCAGCTCACGGGACAGGGATGTAGCTTTCTTT.

The J gene is TRBJ2-5, the V gene TRBV7-2; 12 bases map to TRBD2. The J call may be incorrect, as the DNA end agrees better with TRBJ2-7. This CDR3 has 15 residues. Germline loops: CDR1 SGHTA, CDR2 FQGNSA. CDR3 in amino acids: CASSQGLAGHYEQYF. The CDR3 nucleotides read TGTGCCAGCAGCCAAGGACTAGCGGGACACTACGAGCAGTACTTC.

This clone was observed a few times. The chain links TRBV10-3 to TRBJ1-1; no clear D. The CDR3 has 13 residues. Looked up from germline, CDR1 is ENHRY and CDR2 is SYGVKD. V was pared by 7 bases and J by 8 bases, with 17 bases between. The chain's CDR3 is CAIIASGGLEAFF. In DNA, the CDR3 is TGTGCCATCATAGCTAGTGGCGGGCTCGAAGCTTTCTTT.